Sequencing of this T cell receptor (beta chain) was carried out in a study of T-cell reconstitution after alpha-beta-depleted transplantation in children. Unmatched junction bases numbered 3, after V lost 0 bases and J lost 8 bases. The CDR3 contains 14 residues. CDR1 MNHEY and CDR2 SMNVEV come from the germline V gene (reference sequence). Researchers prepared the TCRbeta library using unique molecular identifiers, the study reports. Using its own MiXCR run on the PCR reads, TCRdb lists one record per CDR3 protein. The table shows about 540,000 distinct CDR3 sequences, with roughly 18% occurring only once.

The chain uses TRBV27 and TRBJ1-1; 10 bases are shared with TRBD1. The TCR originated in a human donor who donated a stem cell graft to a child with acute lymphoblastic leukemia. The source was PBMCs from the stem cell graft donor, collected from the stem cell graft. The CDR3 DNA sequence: TGTGCCAGCAGTTTATCGACAGGGGGCATCGAAGCTTTCTTT. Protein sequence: CASSLSTGGIEAFF.